These 32 T cell receptor beta chains were sequenced from one sample in a study of blood T cell repertoires in COVID-19. Sequencing used immunoSEQ multiplex PCR; TCRdb keeps in-frame clones, though not all of them. The sample holds some 290,000 clones, roughly nine tenths seen once. Sequenced material: peripheral blood. All receptors derive from a woman aged 25 to 45 with COVID-19, enrolled during active disease.

The table lists this clone with a count of one. The CDR3, as DNA: TGTGCCAGCAGTCCCCAGGGGGCGTTAAGATACGAGCAGTACTTC. Protein product: CASSPQGALRYEQYF. This chain links TRBV6-2 or TRBV6-3 with TRBJ2-7; TRBD1 matches at 8 bases. CDR3 length: 15 amino acids. The junction had 10 bases not matched to a gene; V was cut back by 5 bases and J by 4 bases. CDR1 MNHEY and CDR2 SVGEGT come from the germline V gene.

The chain combines TRBV2 with TRBJ2-7; TRBD1 agrees at 7 bases. V lost 8 bases to trimming and J lost 2 bases; unmatched junction nucleotides: 9. The germline V gene has CDR1 SNHLY and CDR2 FYNNEI. The CDR3 is 14 amino acids. The DNA for the CDR3 is TGTGCCAGCCGTCCCGGGACAGCCACCTACGAGCAGTACTTC. It codes for CASRPGTATYEQYF.

This chain uses TRBV6-4 with TRBJ2-1; 9 bases are shared with TRBD2. Per germline, CDR1 MRHNA and CDR2 SNTAGT. This CDR3 contains 15 residues. V was pared by 3 bases and J by 3 bases, with 3 bases of the junction left unmatched. The CDR3, as DNA: TGTGCCAGCAGTGAGTCTAGCGGGGACTACAATGAGCAGTTCTTC. Translated, it gives CASSESSGDYNEQFF.

This chain links TRBV19 with TRBJ2-7; TRBD1 matches at 9 bases. The CDR3 has 15 residues. Per the germline V gene, CDR1 is LNHDA and CDR2 is SQIVND (reference sequence). With V trimmed by 3 bases and J by 0 bases, 3 bases remained unmatched. Written as DNA, the CDR3 is TGTGCCAGTAGTATGGGGACAGGGAACTCCTACGAGCAGTACTTC. It specifies CASSMGTGNSYEQYF.

The chain links TRBV6-2 or TRBV6-3 to TRBJ2-3, with TRBD2 identical over 8 bases. J lost 4 bases, V lost 7 bases, and 10 bases had no gene match. From germline, CDR1 is MNHEY and CDR2 SVGEGT. The CDR3 spans 15 residues. The CDR3 DNA is TGTGCCAGCACCCCCCGGACTAGCTACGCAGATACGCAGTATTTT. Protein product: CASTPRTSYADTQYF.

This chain connects TRBV6-5 to TRBJ2-3; 7 nucleotides line up with TRBD2. The ends lost 5 bases at V and 4 bases at J; junction bases unmatched: 3. Germline CDR1 and CDR2: MNHEY and SVGAGI. The CDR3 covers 13 residues. CDR3 sequence: CASSPGGADTQYF. The CDR3 region has the DNA TGTGCCAGCAGTCCGGGAGGCGCAGATACGCAGTATTTT.

This chain links TRBV11-2 with TRBJ2-2; no clear D gene. Germline CDR1 reads SGHAT; CDR2 reads FQNNGV. CDR3 length equals 14 residues. The germline V and J ends were trimmed by 6 bases and 2 bases, with 10 bases remaining between them. Here the CDR3 DNA reads TGTGCCAGCAGTACTAACATAAACACCGGGGAGCTGTTTTTT. This gives the protein CASSTNINTGELFF.

The V and J genes are TRBV6-5 and TRBJ1-2; tentatively, D is TRBD1 (5 bases). CDR3 length: 11 amino acids. CDR1 MNHEY and CDR2 SVGAGI come from the germline V gene. V gave up 6 bases and J gave up 7 bases, with 9 bases separating them. The CDR3: CASSWTIGYTF. The DNA of the CDR3 is TGTGCCAGCAGCTGGACAATTGGCTACACCTTC.

The rearrangement links TRBV18 to TRBJ2-7, with a possible D match to TRBD2 (6 bases). This CDR3 spans 16 amino acids. V was cut by 3 bases and J by 2 bases, with 17 bases left in between. CDR1 and CDR2 from the germline V gene are KGHSH and LQKENI. This CDR3 reads CASSPRTGTVAYEQYF. The CDR3 DNA reads as TGTGCCAGCTCACCTAGAACCGGGACTGTGGCCTACGAGCAGTACTTC.

The chain combines TRBV2 with TRBJ2-7; TRBD2 matches 8 bases. J gave up 6 bases and V 8 bases, and 15 bases lay outside the gene matches. CDR1 is SNHLY and CDR2 is FYNNEI in the germline V gene. This CDR3 region has 15 residues. In DNA, the CDR3 is TGTGCCAGCGGGAAAAGCGGGGGTTTTAGGGGCGAGCAGTACTTC. It specifies CASGKSGGFRGEQYF.

The chain employs TRBV10-3 and TRBJ1-1; the D is unclear. Trimming took 4 bases from V and 0 from J, leaving 9 bases between them. CDR1 and CDR2 from the germline V gene are ENHRY and SYGVKD. CDR3 length: 14 residues. The CDR3 DNA is TGTGCCATCAGTGGTCTAGAGGTGAACACTGAAGCTTTCTTT. Residues: CAISGLEVNTEAFF.

This clone was observed a few times. The CDR3 sequence is CASGMAAQYF. CDR3 in DNA: TGTGCCAGCGGTATGGCGGCCCAGTACTTC. This chain joins TRBV7-9 and TRBJ2-7; D remains ambiguous. Germline values: CDR1 SEHNR, CDR2 FQNEAQ (reference sequence). This CDR3 spans 10 amino acids. V was pared by 8 bases and J by 10 bases, with 12 bases between.

This chain uses TRBV14 with TRBJ2-2; D gene unclear. The germline CDR1 and CDR2 sequences are SGHDN and FVKESK. This CDR3 region has 14 residues. Between the trimmed V and J ends, which lost 0 bases and 7 bases, there was a span of 9 bases. The CDR3, as DNA: TGTGCCAGCAGCCAAGAGAGAGATCTCGGGGAGCTGTTTTTT. Translation: CASSQERDLGELFF. The full variable domain, rest sourced from reference TRBV14 and TRBJ2-2, is EAGVTQFPSHSVIEKGQTVTLRCDPISGHDNLYWYRRVMGKEIKFLLHFVKESKQDESGMPNNRFLAERTGGTYSTLKVQPAELEDSGVYFCASSQERDLGELFFGEGSRLTVL.

V and J are TRBV4-1 and TRBJ1-3; D possibly corresponds to TRBD1 (5 bases). With 0 bases removed from V and 7 bases from J, the gap between germline ends came to 13 bases. The germline CDR1 and CDR2 sequences are MGHRA and YSYEKL. This CDR3 has 15 amino acids. The CDR3 bases are TGCGCCAGCAGCCAAGACAGACAGTCGAGCAACACCATATATTTT. This gives the protein CASSQDRQSSNTIYF.

This chain connects TRBV20-1 to TRBJ2-1; 12 positions agree with TRBD2. The CDR3 loop spans 15 amino acids. Germline assignment: CDR1 DFQATT and CDR2 SNEGSKA (reference sequence). V shed 3 bases and J 7 bases; nucleotides not matched to a gene: 7. DNA for the CDR3: TGCAGTGCTAGTCGTCTAGCGGGGGGGCGTAATGAGCAGTTCTTC. Translating gives CSASRLAGGRNEQFF.

V is TRBV5-1 and J is TRBJ2-1, with 9 bases matching TRBD2. The length of the CDR3 is 15 residues. Germline-derived CDR1 and CDR2 are SGHRS and YFSETQ. The trim removed 1 base at V and 4 bases at J, leaving 3 bases unmatched. DNA of the CDR3: TGCGCCAGCAGCTTGCACCTAGCGGGGTACAATGAGCAGTTCTTC. Translation: CASSLHLAGYNEQFF.

The chain carries TRBV10-3 and TRBJ1-6; tentative D call: TRBD1 (5 bases). CDR1 is ENHRY, CDR2 SYGVKD, per germline. V was trimmed by 2 bases and J by 4 bases, leaving 9 bases between them. This CDR3 region has 15 residues. The CDR3 sequence: CAISETGGYNSPLHF. CDR3 nucleotide sequence: TGTGCCATCAGTGAGACGGGGGGTTATAATTCACCCCTCCACTTT.

The chain uses TRBV4-1 and TRBJ2-7; 11 bases map to TRBD2. The germline V gene encodes CDR1 MGHRA and CDR2 YSYEKL. The CDR3 is 16 residues long. V lost 3 bases to trimming and J lost 2 bases; unmatched junction nucleotides: 6. The CDR3 protein is CASSQWGSGGAYEQYF. In DNA, the CDR3 is TGCGCCAGCAGCCAGTGGGGTAGCGGGGGGGCCTACGAGCAGTACTTC.

This clone was seen more than once but under ten times. The DNA for the CDR3 is TGTGCCTGGAGTGAGACTCCGGGGGGACAGGGCACCGGGGAGCTGTTTTTT. Its protein is CAWSETPGGQGTGELFF. This rearrangement joins TRBV30 to TRBJ2-2, with TRBD1 matching over 9 bases. The V gene's germline CDR1 is GTSNPN and CDR2 SVGIG (reference sequence). This CDR3 has 17 amino acids. Trimming took 1 base from V and 4 from J; bases not matched to a gene: 10. The complete variable domain, with remaining parts taken from reference TRBV30 and TRBJ2-2, reads SQTIHQWPATLVQPVGSPLSLECTVEGTSNPNLYWYRQAAGRGLQLLFYSVGIGQISSEVPQNLSASRPQDRQFILSSKKLLLSDSGFYLCAWSETPGGQGTGELFFGEGSRLTVL.

The chain joins TRBV4-1 to TRBJ1-2; 7 bases line up with TRBD1. From germline, CDR1 is MGHRA and CDR2 YSYEKL. V lost 0 bases to trimming and J lost 4 bases; unmatched junction nucleotides: 5. This CDR3 has 15 residues. The DNA of the CDR3 is TGCGCCAGCAGCCAAGATCCAGGGGGTACCTATGGCTACACCTTC. Protein sequence: CASSQDPGGTYGYTF.

This clone was found once. V usage is TRBV14 and J usage is TRBJ1-6; 7 bases align to TRBD1. The germline CDR1 and CDR2 sequences are SGHDN and FVKESK. The CDR3 is 16 residues long. V lost 4 bases, J lost 8 bases, and 11 bases stayed unmatched. CDR3 bases: TGTGCCAGCAGCCGAATCAGGGGGACGGTTTATTCACCCCTCCACTTT. This codes for CASSRIRGTVYSPLHF.

This chain connects TRBV10-1 to TRBJ1-1; no clear D. The V gene's germline CDR1 is WNHNN and CDR2 SYGVQD (reference sequence). The V end lost 2 bases, the J end lost 3 bases, and 7 bases lay between the germline ends. This CDR3 has 13 amino acids. The DNA of the CDR3 is TGCGCCAGCAGTGAGCGCATAGACACTGAAGCTTTCTTT. This codes for CASSERIDTEAFF.

This chain uses TRBV10-2 with TRBJ2-5; 7 bases are shared with TRBD2. There are 12 residues in the CDR3. J lost 14 bases, V lost 6 bases, and 12 bases had no gene match. Germline V gives CDR1 WSHSY, CDR2 SAAADI. CDR3 loop: CASSPPGTTLYF. In DNA form, the CDR3 reads TGCGCCAGCAGCCCGCCCGGGACTACTTTATACTTC.

The sample holds one count of this clone. The chain carries TRBV7-9 and TRBJ2-1; 9 nucleotides line up with TRBD2. The germline V gene encodes CDR1 SEHNR and CDR2 FQNEAQ (reference sequence). The CDR3 totals 14 residues. V dropped 0 bases and J dropped 8; count of bases not matched to a gene: 2. CDR3 nucleotides: TGTGCCAGCAGCTTAGCCCTAGCGGGGTATGAGCAGTTCTTC. The encoded protein is CASSLALAGYEQFF.

V is TRBV20-1 and J is TRBJ2-1; D is unclear. The CDR3 covers 15 residues. V shed 3 bases and J shed 0 bases, with 12 bases lying between them. The V gene's germline CDR1 is DFQATT and CDR2 SNEGSKA (reference sequence). CDR3 residues: CSASSPAHSYNEQFF. The DNA for the CDR3 is TGCAGTGCTAGTTCCCCCGCGCACTCCTACAATGAGCAGTTCTTC.

CDR3 sequence reads: CASSLMASLNTEAFF. The CDR3 DNA reads as TGTGCCAGCAGCTTAATGGCCTCACTGAACACTGAAGCTTTCTTT. V gene TRBV11-2 combines with J gene TRBJ1-1; D ambiguous. This CDR3 spans 15 amino acids. CDR1 SGHAT and CDR2 FQNNGV come from the germline V gene. Trimming shortened V by 2 bases and J by 0 bases, and 10 bases separated the two germline ends.

This chain joins TRBV28 and TRBJ2-3; possible D gene TRBD2, 6 bases. CDR3 length: 12 residues. Germline CDR1 reads MDHEN; CDR2 reads SYDVKM. With 4 bases removed from V and 7 bases from J, the gap between germline ends came to 9 bases. This CDR3 is CASSSSGYTQYF. As DNA, the CDR3 is TGTGCCAGCAGTTCCAGCGGGTATACGCAGTATTTT. Filled out from reference TRBV28 and TRBJ2-3, the complete variable domain reads DVKVTQSSRYLVKRTGEKVFLECVQDMDHENMFWYRQDPGLGLRLIYFSYDVKMKEKGDIPEGYSVSREKKERFSLILESASTNQTSMYLCASSSSGYTQYFGPGTRLTVL.

The V call is TRBV6-5, the J call TRBJ1-2; unclear D gene. The V and J ends lost 6 bases and 2 bases respectively, with 7 bases between them. Germline V gene sequence: CDR1 MNHEY, CDR2 SVGAGI. The CDR3 totals 12 residues. The chain's CDR3 is CASSLQNYGYTF. The DNA of the CDR3 is TGTGCCAGCAGCCTTCAGAACTATGGCTACACCTTC.

This clone has just a few counts. The chain employs TRBV10-2 and TRBJ2-5; 7 bases fit TRBD1. CDR1 and CDR2 from the germline V gene are WSHSY and SAAADI. The CDR3 covers 15 residues. V lost 6 bases and J lost 0; bases outside the gene matches: 7. CDR3 sequence reads: CASRNRDRYQETQYF. In DNA, the CDR3 is TGCGCCAGCAGGAACCGGGACAGATACCAAGAGACCCAGTACTTC.

The V gene is TRBV7-2, the J gene TRBJ2-1, with a possible D match to TRBD1 (6 bases). The CDR3 runs 14 residues. Per germline, CDR1 SGHTA and CDR2 FQGNSA. Trimming removed 2 bases from V and 6 bases from J, with 11 bases in between. The CDR3 DNA sequence: TGTGCCAGCAGCTTAATACAGGGACCCAATGAGCAGTTCTTC. Translated: CASSLIQGPNEQFF.

This chain uses TRBV27 with TRBJ1-5; TRBD1 might be the D (5 bases). The germline gives CDR1 MNHEY, CDR2 SMNVEV (reference sequence). With 6 bases removed from V and 7 bases from J, the gap between germline ends came to 16 bases. The CDR3 spans 14 residues. CDR3 sequence (DNA): TGTGCCAGCAGCCCAGGAGGGGAGGGGCAGCCCCAGCATTTT. Translation: CASSPGGEGQPQHF.

The chain couples TRBV7-9 to TRBJ1-4; TRBD1 aligns across 7 bases. The CDR3 sequence is 15 residues long. Germline CDR1 SEHNR, CDR2 FQNEAQ (reference sequence). J was trimmed by 8 bases and V by 5 bases; bases with no gene match: 11. Here the CDR3 DNA reads TGTGCCAGCAGCCCCCGGACAGGTCAGAGCGAAAAACTGTTTTTT. Amino acids: CASSPRTGQSEKLFF.